This T cell receptor beta chain is drawn from a study of blood T cell repertoires in COVID-19. Study-level information: In each case, the material was cDNA or gDNA derived from T cells, B-cell-depleted T cells, or PBMCs.

CDR3 length: 15 residues. The V end lost 2 bases, the J end lost 6 bases, and 17 bases lay between the germline ends. In germline, CDR1 is LNHDA, CDR2 SQIVND (reference sequence). The assay was immunoSEQ multiplex PCR, and TCRdb's table has in-frame clones only and misses some. The sample comprises around 170,000 clones, about 77% of which are singletons, and approximately 15% rests with the top ten. Only one count was recorded for this clone. The TCR sequence derives from a woman older than 75 with acute or convalescent COVID-19. Material: peripheral blood. The V and J genes are TRBV19 and TRBJ2-7; D unclear. CDR3 coding DNA: TGTGCCAGTAGTATACAGGTCGGCTCAGGTGGCGAGCAGTACTTC. Its translation: CASSIQVGSGGEQYF.